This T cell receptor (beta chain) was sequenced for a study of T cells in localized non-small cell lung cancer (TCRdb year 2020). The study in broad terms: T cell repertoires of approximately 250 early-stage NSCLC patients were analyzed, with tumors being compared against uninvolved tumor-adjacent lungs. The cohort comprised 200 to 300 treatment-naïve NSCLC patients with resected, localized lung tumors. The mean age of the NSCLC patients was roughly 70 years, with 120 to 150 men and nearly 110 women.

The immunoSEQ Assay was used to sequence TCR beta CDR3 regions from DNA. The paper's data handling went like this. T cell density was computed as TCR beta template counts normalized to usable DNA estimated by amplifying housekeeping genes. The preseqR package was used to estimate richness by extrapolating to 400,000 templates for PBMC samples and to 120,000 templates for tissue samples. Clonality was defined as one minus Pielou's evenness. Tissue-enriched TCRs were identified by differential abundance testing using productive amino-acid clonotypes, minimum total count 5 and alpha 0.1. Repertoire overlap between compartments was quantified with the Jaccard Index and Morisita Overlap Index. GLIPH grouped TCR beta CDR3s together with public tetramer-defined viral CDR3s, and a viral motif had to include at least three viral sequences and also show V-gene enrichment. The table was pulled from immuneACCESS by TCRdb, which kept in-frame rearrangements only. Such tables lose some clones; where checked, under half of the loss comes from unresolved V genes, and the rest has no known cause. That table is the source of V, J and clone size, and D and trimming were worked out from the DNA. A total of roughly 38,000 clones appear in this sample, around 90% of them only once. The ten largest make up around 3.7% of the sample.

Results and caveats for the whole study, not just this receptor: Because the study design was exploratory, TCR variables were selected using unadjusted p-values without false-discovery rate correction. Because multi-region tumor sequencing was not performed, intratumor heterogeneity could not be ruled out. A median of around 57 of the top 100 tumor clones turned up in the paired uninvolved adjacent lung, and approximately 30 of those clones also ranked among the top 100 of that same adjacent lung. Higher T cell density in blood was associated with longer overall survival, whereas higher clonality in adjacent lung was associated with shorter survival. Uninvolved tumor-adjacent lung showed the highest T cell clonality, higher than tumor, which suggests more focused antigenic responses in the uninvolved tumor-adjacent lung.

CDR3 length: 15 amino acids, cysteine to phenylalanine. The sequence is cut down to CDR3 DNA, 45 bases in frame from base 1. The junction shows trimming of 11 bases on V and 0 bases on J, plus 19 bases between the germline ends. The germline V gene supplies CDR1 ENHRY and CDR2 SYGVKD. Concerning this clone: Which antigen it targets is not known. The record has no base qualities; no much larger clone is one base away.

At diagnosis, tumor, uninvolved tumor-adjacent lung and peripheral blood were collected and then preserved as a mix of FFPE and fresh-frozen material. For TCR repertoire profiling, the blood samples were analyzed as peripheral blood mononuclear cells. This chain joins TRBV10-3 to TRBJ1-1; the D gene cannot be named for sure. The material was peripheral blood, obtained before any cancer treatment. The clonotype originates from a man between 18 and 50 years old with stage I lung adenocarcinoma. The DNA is TGTGCCGTCCAGCCCTCCAGCGCTATGAACACTGAAGCTTTCTTT. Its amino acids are CAVQPSSAMNTEAFF.